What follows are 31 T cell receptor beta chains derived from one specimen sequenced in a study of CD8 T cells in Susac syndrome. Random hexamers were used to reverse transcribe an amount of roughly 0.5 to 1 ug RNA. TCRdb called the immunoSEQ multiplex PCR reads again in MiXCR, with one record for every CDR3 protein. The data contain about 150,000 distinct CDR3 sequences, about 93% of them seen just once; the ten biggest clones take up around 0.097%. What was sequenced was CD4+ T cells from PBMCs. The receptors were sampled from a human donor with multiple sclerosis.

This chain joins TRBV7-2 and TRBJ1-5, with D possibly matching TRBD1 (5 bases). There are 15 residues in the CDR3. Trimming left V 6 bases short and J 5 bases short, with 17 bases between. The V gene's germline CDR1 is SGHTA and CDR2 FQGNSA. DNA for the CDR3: TGTGCCAGCAGATCCGGGACGGACATTTATCAGCCCCAGCATTTT. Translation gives CASRSGTDIYQPQHF.

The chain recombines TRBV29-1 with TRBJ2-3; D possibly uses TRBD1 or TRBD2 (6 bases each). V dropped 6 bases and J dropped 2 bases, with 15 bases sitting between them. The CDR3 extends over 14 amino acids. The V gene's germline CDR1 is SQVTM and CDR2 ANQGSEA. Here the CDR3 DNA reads TGCAGCGTGGCTACGGGGGCCTTCACAGATACGCAGTATTTT. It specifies CSVATGAFTDTQYF.

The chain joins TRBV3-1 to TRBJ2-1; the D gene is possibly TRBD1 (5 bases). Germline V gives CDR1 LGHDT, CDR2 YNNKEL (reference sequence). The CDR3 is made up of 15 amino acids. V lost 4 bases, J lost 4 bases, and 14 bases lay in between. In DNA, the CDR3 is TGTGCCAGCAGCCCCGGGTCACAGGTGTACAATGAGCAGTTCTTC. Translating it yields CASSPGSQVYNEQFF.

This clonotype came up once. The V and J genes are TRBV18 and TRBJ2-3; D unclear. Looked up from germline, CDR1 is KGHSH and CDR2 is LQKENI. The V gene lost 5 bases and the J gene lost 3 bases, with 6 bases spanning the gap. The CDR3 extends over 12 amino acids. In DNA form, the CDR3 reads TGTGCCAGCTCAGCAGCAACAGATACGCAGTATTTT. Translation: CASSAATDTQYF.

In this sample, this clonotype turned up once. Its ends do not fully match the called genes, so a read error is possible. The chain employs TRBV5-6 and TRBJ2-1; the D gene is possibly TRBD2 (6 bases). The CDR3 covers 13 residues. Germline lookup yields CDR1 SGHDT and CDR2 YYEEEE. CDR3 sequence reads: CASSLGGNYEQFF. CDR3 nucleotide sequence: TGTGCCAGCAGTTTGGGGGGAAATTATGAGCAGTTCTTC. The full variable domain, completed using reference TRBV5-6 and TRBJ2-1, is DAGVTQSPTHLIKTRGQQVTLRCSPKSGHDTVSWYQQALGQGPQFIFQYYEEEERQRGNFPDRFSGHQFPNYSSELNVNALLLGDSALYLCASSLGGNYEQFFGPGTRLTVL.

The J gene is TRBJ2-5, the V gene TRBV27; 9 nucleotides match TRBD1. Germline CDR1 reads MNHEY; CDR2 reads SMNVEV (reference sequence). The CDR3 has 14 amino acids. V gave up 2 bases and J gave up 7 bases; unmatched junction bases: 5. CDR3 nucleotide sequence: TGTGCCAGCAGTTTAAACAGGGGGCGGGGGACCCAGTACTTC. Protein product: CASSLNRGRGTQYF.

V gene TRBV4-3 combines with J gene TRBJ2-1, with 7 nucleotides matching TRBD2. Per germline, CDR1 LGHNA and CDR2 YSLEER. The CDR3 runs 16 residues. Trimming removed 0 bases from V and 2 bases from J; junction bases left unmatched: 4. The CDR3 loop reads CASSQEGTTTYNEQFF. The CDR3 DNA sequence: TGCGCCAGCAGCCAAGAAGGGACTACTACCTACAATGAGCAGTTCTTC.

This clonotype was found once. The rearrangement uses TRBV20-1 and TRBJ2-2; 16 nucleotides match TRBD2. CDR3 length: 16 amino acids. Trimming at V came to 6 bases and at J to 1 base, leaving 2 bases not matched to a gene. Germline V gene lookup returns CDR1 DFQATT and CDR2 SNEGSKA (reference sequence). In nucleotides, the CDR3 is TGCAGTGCGGGGACTAGCGGGGGGGGGAACACCGGGGAGCTGTTTTTT. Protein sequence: CSAGTSGGGNTGELFF.

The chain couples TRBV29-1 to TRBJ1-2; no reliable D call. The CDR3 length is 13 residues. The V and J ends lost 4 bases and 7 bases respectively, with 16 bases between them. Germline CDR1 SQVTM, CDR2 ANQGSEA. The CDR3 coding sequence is TGCAGCGTTGTTGAGACACCTCTTAGTGGCTACACCTTC. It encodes CSVVETPLSGYTF.

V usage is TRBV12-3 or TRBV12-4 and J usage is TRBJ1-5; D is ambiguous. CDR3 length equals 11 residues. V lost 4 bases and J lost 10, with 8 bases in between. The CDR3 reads CASSSLGPQHF. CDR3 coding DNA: TGTGCCAGCAGTTCCTTGGGACCCCAGCATTTT.

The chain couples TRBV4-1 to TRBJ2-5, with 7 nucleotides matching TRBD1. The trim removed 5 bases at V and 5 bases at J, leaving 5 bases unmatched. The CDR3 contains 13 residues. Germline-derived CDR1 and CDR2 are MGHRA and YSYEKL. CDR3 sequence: CASSDDREETQYF. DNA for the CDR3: TGCGCCAGCAGCGATGACAGGGAGGAGACCCAGTACTTC.

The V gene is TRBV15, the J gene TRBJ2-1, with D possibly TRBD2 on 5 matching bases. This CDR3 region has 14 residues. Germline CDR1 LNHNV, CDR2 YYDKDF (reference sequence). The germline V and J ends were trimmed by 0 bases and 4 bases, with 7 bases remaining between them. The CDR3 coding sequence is TGTGCCACCAGCAGAGAAGCGGAGTACAATGAGCAGTTCTTC. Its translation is CATSREAEYNEQFF.

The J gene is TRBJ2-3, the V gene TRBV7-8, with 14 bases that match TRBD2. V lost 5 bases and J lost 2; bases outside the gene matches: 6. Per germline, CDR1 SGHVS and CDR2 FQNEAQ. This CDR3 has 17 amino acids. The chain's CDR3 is CASSARLAGGLTDTQYF. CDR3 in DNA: TGTGCCAGCAGCGCGCGACTAGCGGGGGGGCTCACAGATACGCAGTATTTT.

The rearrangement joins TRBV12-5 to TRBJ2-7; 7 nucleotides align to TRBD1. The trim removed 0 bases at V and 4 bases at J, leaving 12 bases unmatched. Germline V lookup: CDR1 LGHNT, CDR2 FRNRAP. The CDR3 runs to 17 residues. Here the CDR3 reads CASGLVPKDRLGYEQYF. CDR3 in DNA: TGTGCTAGTGGTTTGGTACCCAAGGACAGGTTAGGGTACGAGCAGTACTTC.

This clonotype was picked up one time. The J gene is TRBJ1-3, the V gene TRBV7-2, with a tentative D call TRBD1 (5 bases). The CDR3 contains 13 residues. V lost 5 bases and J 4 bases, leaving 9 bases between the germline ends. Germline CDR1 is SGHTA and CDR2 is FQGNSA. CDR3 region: CASSAGGGNTIYF. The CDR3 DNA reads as TGTGCCAGCAGCGCTGGGGGAGGAAACACCATATATTTT. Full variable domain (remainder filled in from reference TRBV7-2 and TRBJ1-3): GAGVSQSPSNKVTEKGKDVELRCDPISGHTALYWYRQSLGQGLEFLIYFQGNSAPDKSGLPSDRFSAERTGGSVSTLTIQRTQQEDSAVYLCASSAGGGNTIYFGEGSWLTVV.

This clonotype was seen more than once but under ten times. CDR3 in amino acids: CASSLGGQGHEKLFF. DNA for the CDR3: TGTGCCAGCAGTCTAGGCGGACAGGGCCATGAAAAACTGTTTTTT. The chain employs TRBV12-3 or TRBV12-4 and TRBJ1-4, with 8 bases fitting TRBD1. The CDR3 is made up of 15 amino acids. V dropped 5 bases and J dropped 6; count of bases not matched to a gene: 8.

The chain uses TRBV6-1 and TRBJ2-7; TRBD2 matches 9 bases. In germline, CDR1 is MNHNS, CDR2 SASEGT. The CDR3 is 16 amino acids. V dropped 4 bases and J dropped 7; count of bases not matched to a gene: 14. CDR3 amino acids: CASSGSAGGRPEEQYF. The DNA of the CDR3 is TGTGCCAGCAGTGGCTCAGCGGGAGGCCGTCCGGAGGAGCAGTACTTC.

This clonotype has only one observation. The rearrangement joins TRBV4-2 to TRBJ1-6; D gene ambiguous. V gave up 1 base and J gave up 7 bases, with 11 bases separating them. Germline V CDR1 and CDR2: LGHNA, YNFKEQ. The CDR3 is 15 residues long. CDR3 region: CASSQVEAENSPLHF. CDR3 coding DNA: TGTGCCAGCAGCCAAGTAGAAGCAGAAAATTCACCCCTCCACTTT.

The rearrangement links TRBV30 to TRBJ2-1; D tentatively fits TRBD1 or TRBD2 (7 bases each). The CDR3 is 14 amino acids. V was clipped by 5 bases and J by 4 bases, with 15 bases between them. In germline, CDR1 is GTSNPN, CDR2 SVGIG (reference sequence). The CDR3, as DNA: TGTGCCTGGGGGGGGGACAGTCTATACAATGAGCAGTTCTTC. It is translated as CAWGGDSLYNEQFF.

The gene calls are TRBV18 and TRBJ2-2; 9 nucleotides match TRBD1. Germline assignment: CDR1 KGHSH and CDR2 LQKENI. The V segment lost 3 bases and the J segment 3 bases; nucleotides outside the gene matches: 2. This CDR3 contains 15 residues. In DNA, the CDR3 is TGTGCCAGCTCACCGGGACAGGGTGACACCGGGGAGCTGTTTTTT. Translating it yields CASSPGQGDTGELFF.

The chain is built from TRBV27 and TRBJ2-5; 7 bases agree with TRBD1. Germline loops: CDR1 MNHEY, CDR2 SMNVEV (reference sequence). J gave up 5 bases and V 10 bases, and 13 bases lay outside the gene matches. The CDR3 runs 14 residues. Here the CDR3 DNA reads TGTGCCACTCGTAGGGTAGGGGGCGGTGAGACCCAGTACTTC. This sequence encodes CATRRVGGGETQYF.

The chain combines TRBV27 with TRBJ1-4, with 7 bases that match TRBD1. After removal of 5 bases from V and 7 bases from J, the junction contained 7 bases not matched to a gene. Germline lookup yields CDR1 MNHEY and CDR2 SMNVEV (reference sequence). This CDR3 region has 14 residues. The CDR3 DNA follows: TGTGCCAGCAGTCACAGACAGGGCCCTGAAAAACTGTTTTTT. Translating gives CASSHRQGPEKLFF.

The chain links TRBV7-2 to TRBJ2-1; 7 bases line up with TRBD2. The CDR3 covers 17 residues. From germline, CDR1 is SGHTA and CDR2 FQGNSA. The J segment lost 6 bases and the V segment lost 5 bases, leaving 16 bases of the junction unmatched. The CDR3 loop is CASSPEPGLAVINEQFF. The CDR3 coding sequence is TGTGCCAGCAGCCCTGAGCCAGGTCTAGCGGTAATCAATGAGCAGTTCTTC.

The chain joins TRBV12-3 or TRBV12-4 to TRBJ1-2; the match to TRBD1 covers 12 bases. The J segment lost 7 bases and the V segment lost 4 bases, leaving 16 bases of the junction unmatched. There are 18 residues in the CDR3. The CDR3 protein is CASSSRGIGTGGASGYTF. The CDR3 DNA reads TGTGCCAGCAGTTCCAGGGGGATCGGGACAGGGGGCGCGAGTGGCTACACCTTC.

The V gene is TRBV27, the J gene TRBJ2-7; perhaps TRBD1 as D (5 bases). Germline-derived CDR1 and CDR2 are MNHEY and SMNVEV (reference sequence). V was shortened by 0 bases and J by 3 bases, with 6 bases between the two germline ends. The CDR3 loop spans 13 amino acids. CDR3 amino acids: CASSLSQGYEQYF. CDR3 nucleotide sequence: TGTGCCAGCAGTTTATCCCAGGGCTACGAGCAGTACTTC.

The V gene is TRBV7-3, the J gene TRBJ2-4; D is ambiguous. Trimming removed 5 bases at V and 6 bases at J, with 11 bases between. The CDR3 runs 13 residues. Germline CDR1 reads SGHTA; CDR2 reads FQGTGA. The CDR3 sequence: CASSILPGNIQYF. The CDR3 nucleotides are TGTGCCAGCAGCATCCTTCCCGGAAACATTCAGTACTTC.

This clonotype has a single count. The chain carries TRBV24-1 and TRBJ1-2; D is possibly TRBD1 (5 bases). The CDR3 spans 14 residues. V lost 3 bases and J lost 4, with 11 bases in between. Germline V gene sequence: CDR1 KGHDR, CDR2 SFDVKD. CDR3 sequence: CATSDRTSSYGYTF. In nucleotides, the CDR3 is TGTGCCACCAGTGATCGGACATCCTCCTATGGCTACACCTTC.

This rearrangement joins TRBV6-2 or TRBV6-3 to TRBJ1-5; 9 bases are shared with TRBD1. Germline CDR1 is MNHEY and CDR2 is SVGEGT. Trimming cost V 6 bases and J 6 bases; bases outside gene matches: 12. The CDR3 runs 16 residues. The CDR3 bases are TGTGCCAGCAGCCGACGGGACAGGGAAGGTCGTCAGCCCCAGCATTTT. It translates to CASSRRDREGRQPQHF.

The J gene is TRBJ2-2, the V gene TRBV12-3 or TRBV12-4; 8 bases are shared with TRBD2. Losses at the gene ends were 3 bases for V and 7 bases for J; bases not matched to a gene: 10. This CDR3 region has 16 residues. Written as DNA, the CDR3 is TGTGCCAGCAGTTTGCGGCGGGGGGTTGCGCTCGGGGAGCTGTTTTTT. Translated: CASSLRRGVALGELFF.

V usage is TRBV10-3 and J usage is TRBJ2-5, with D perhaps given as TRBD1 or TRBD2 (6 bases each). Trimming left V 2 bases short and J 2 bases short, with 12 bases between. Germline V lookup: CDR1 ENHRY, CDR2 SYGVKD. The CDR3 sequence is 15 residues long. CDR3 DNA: TGTGCCATCAGTGAGGCGAGGGGGAGGCAAGAGACCCAGTACTTC. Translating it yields CAISEARGRQETQYF.

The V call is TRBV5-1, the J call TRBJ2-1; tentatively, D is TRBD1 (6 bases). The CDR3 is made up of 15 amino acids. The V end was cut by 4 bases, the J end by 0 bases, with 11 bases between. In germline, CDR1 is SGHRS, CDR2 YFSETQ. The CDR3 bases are TGCGCCAGCAGCCCCCAGGGGTCCTCCTACAATGAGCAGTTCTTC. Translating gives CASSPQGSSYNEQFF.